These 16 T cell receptor beta chains were all obtained from the same sample, sequenced in a study of beta chain features in type 1 diabetes (dated 2018 in TCRdb). The library was built by means of the immunoSEQ multiplex PCR assay. The High Capacity cDNA Reverse Transcription Kit was used to reverse transcribe all of the isolated RNA, meaning that expressed TCRB transcripts were what got sequenced. The table comes from immuneACCESS by way of TCRdb, which keeps in-frame sequences with V and J called. Part of the clones is missing from these tables; in studies checked, under half for an unresolved V gene and the rest for unknown reasons. This sample is represented by 860,000 or so clones; roughly 16% of them were singletons. 0.023% of the sample is in the top ten clones. Sequenced sample: naive CD4+ T cells from blood. The sample's cell subset or site label, in plain terms: true naive CD4+ T cells. These receptors originate from a woman aged 18-35 years in good health.

J is TRBJ2-4 and V is TRBV5-6; 9 bases map to TRBD2. The CDR3 runs to 13 residues. Germline V gene sequence: CDR1 SGHDT, CDR2 YYEEEE. After removal of 2 bases from V and 9 bases from J, the junction contained 3 bases not matched to a gene. The CDR3 DNA follows: TGTGCCAGCAGCTTTGGCGGGAGGGCCATTCAGTACTTC. It is translated as CASSFGGRAIQYF.

This chain joins TRBV5-4 and TRBJ2-1, with D hard to call. V was trimmed by 1 base and J by 0 bases, leaving 11 bases between them. Germline values: CDR1 SGHNT, CDR2 YYREEE (reference sequence). The CDR3 contains 16 residues. For the CDR3, the DNA is TGTGCCAGCAGCTTGTTTAACACCTACTCCTACAATGAGCAGTTCTTC. This translates into CASSLFNTYSYNEQFF.

V and J are TRBV5-1 and TRBJ2-7; possible D gene TRBD2, 5 bases. The CDR3 is 14 amino acids. Trimming left V 2 bases short and J 4 bases short, with 13 bases between. Germline values: CDR1 SGHRS, CDR2 YFSETQ. The CDR3 sequence: CASSLLSSGYEQYF. For the CDR3, the DNA is TGCGCCAGCAGCTTACTTTCGTCGGGGTACGAGCAGTACTTC.

The V gene is TRBV28, the J gene TRBJ2-7, with TRBD1 matching over 8 bases. This CDR3 is 16 amino acids long. J lost 5 bases, V lost 4 bases, and 13 bases had no gene match. The germline V gene has CDR1 MDHEN and CDR2 SYDVKM. This CDR3 is CASSWMTQGARNEQYF. The CDR3 DNA follows: TGTGCCAGCAGTTGGATGACCCAGGGGGCACGGAACGAGCAGTACTTC.

The V and J genes are TRBV7-9 and TRBJ2-3; D not certain. With 5 bases removed from V and 3 bases from J, the gap between germline ends came to 12 bases. From germline, CDR1 is SEHNR and CDR2 FQNEAQ (reference sequence). The CDR3 sequence is 14 residues long. CDR3 loop: CASSLVAETDTQYF. CDR3 DNA sequence: TGTGCCAGCAGCCTGGTTGCGGAAACAGATACGCAGTATTTT.

This clone was recorded a few times. The chain links TRBV7-3 to TRBJ2-2, with D tentatively TRBD2 (5 bases). Per the germline V gene, CDR1 is SGHTA and CDR2 is FQGTGA. The CDR3 covers 14 residues. V was trimmed by 5 bases and J by 6 bases, leaving 13 bases between them. The CDR3 protein is CASSPGVAPGELFF. DNA for the CDR3: TGTGCCAGCAGCCCCGGGGTAGCGCCCGGGGAGCTGTTTTTT. Full variable domain (remainder filled in from reference TRBV7-3 and TRBJ2-2): GAGVSQTPSNKVTEKGKYVELRCDPISGHTALYWYRQSLGQGPEFLIYFQGTGAADDSGLPNDRFFAVRPEGSVSTLKIQRTERGDSAVYLCASSPGVAPGELFFGEGSRLTVL.

This chain uses TRBV5-1 with TRBJ1-3; TRBD1 might be the D (5 bases). The ends were cut back, 3 bases at V and 4 bases at J, with 11 bases in the middle. CDR3 length: 14 residues. Germline loops: CDR1 SGHRS, CDR2 YFSETQ. The CDR3 DNA reads TGCGCCAGCAGCTCCCAGGGTTTAGGAAACACCATATATTTT. Its translation is CASSSQGLGNTIYF.

The chain combines TRBV6-5 with TRBJ1-2; perhaps TRBD1 as D (6 bases). The CDR3 consists of 15 residues. V lost 8 bases and J lost 4, with 20 bases in between. Germline V gives CDR1 MNHEY, CDR2 SVGAGI. The CDR3 DNA reads as TGTGCCAGCCAGGACGGGTCTCGAGGGGGCTATGGCTACACCTTC. Translation gives CASQDGSRGGYGYTF.

This clone was seen more than once but under ten times. The rearrangement uses TRBV27 and TRBJ2-7, with a possible D match to TRBD2 (5 bases). The CDR3 has 14 residues. Trimming removed 4 bases from V and 1 base from J, with 11 bases in between. Germline assignment: CDR1 MNHEY and CDR2 SMNVEV (reference sequence). CDR3 in amino acids: CASSWAPGSYEQYF. In nucleotides, the CDR3 is TGTGCCAGCAGTTGGGCCCCGGGGTCCTACGAGCAGTACTTC.

CDR3 sequence: CASSPAGQFNGYTF. Written as DNA, the CDR3 is TGTGCCAGCAGCCCCGCGGGACAGTTTAATGGCTACACCTTC. The chain has TRBV28 and TRBJ1-2, with TRBD1 identical over 7 bases. This CDR3 region has 14 residues. Per germline, CDR1 MDHEN and CDR2 SYDVKM. V shed 6 bases, J shed 6 bases, and the junction held 10 bases outside the gene matches.

This clone appeared a few times. V is TRBV5-6 and J is TRBJ1-2, with TRBD1 matching 7 bases. Germline V gives CDR1 SGHDT, CDR2 YYEEEE. V was clipped by 4 bases and J by 6 bases; unmatched bases: 9. The CDR3 loop spans 14 amino acids. CDR3 protein: CASSGTAIPHGYTF. The CDR3 nucleotides read TGTGCCAGCAGCGGGACAGCCATCCCCCATGGCTACACCTTC. The complete variable domain, with remaining parts taken from reference TRBV5-6 and TRBJ1-2, reads DAGVTQSPTHLIKTRGQQVTLRCSPKSGHDTVSWYQQALGQGPQFIFQYYEEEERQRGNFPDRFSGHQFPNYSSELNVNALLLGDSALYLCASSGTAIPHGYTFGSGTRLTVV.

The chain links TRBV2 to TRBJ2-7; D remains unclear. The CDR3 loop spans 15 amino acids. CDR1 SNHLY and CDR2 FYNNEI come from the germline V gene. V was trimmed by 3 bases and J by 3 bases, leaving 15 bases between them. The CDR3 reads CASSEDRPVGYEQYF. In DNA, the CDR3 is TGTGCCAGCAGTGAGGACCGACCCGTCGGCTACGAGCAGTACTTC.

This clone was observed a handful of times. The V call is TRBV4-1, the J call TRBJ2-5; D not resolved. CDR1 MGHRA and CDR2 YSYEKL come from the germline V gene. The germline V and J ends were trimmed by 3 bases and 5 bases, with 16 bases remaining between them. The CDR3 has 15 residues. The chain's CDR3 is CASSQNYGLQETQYF. DNA of the CDR3: TGCGCCAGCAGCCAGAACTACGGCCTTCAGGAGACCCAGTACTTC.

This clone turned up a few times. This chain connects TRBV28 to TRBJ2-1; TRBD2 aligns across 14 bases. The V gene's germline CDR1 is MDHEN and CDR2 SYDVKM. CDR3 length: 14 residues. The CDR3 DNA reads as TGTGCGGCTGGGACTAGCGGGAGTAACGATGAGCAGTTCTTC. It specifies CAAGTSGSNDEQFF.

This chain joins TRBV7-2 and TRBJ2-7, with D possibly being TRBD2 (5 bases). Per germline, CDR1 SGHTA and CDR2 FQGNSA. Between the trimmed V and J ends, which lost 2 bases and 3 bases, there was a span of 20 bases. CDR3 length: 17 amino acids. In DNA, the CDR3 is TGTGCCAGCAGCTTACGTTTGGTGGCGGGCCAAGACTACGAGCAGTACTTC. It codes for CASSLRLVAGQDYEQYF.

This chain joins TRBV7-2 and TRBJ1-2, with 10 bases matching TRBD1. The germline CDR1 and CDR2 sequences are SGHTA and FQGNSA. The CDR3 contains 14 residues. The junction had 8 bases not matched to a gene; V was cut back by 3 bases and J by 10 bases. CDR3 nucleotides: TGTGCCAGCAGCTTGGACAGGGGGTATAGGTACTACACCTTC. It is translated as CASSLDRGYRYYTF. The entire variable domain, with the rest obtained from reference TRBV7-2 and TRBJ1-2, is as follows: GAGVSQSPSNKVTEKGKDVELRCDPISGHTALYWYRQSLGQGLEFLIYFQGNSAPDKSGLPSDRFSAERTGGSVSTLTIQRTQQEDSAVYLCASSLDRGYRYYTFGSGTRLTVV.